The 30 T cell receptor beta chains below all came from one sample that was sequenced in a study of CD8 T cells in ankylosing spondylitis. A single record per CDR3 protein comes from TCRdb applying MiXCR to the 5' RACE reads. The sample lists 220,000 or so distinct CDR3 sequences, 10% occurring once. The sequenced sample was blood, either unsorted or a sorted T cell fraction (not recorded which). These receptors were collected from a male donor with ankylosing spondylitis or in good health (not recorded which).

This clonotype was detected many times. The rearrangement joins TRBV20-1 to TRBJ2-7, with 8 bases matching TRBD1. CDR3 size: 12 residues. Germline CDR1 and CDR2: DFQATT and SNEGSKA (reference sequence). J was trimmed by 3 bases and V by 4 bases; bases with no gene match: 2. The CDR3 nucleotides read TGCAGTGCTACTGGACAGGGCTACGAGCAGTACTTC. Translation: CSATGQGYEQYF.

There are many counts of this clonotype. The V call is TRBV5-6, the J call TRBJ2-7; D may be TRBD1 (5 bases). Per the germline V gene, CDR1 is SGHDT and CDR2 is YYEEEE. V was trimmed by 0 bases and J by 2 bases, leaving 12 bases between them. The CDR3 is 15 residues long. CDR3 region: CASSLEQVPPYEQYF. Here the CDR3 DNA reads TGTGCCAGCAGCTTGGAACAGGTCCCTCCCTACGAGCAGTACTTC.

This clonotype was seen just once. A much larger clone is a single base away; this may be a read error. The V gene is TRBV5-1, the J gene TRBJ1-2, with TRBD1 matching 9 bases. CDR3 length equals 15 residues. CDR1 is SGHRS and CDR2 is YFSETQ in the germline V gene. CDR3 loop: CASSAGDRVSSGDTF. CDR3 DNA sequence: TGCGCCAGCAGCGCCGGGGACAGGGTTTCTTCTGGCGACACCTTC.

The sample holds a few counts of this clonotype. The V gene is TRBV25-1, the J gene TRBJ2-1, with D tentatively TRBD2 (6 bases). V gave up 0 bases and J gave up 9 bases, with 18 bases separating them. The CDR3 extends over 16 amino acids. Germline V gene sequence: CDR1 MGHDK, CDR2 SYGVNS. In DNA, the CDR3 is TGTGCCAGCAGTGAATATAAATTTTTGGAGGGGACTGAGCAGTTCTTC. It yields the protein CASSEYKFLEGTEQFF.

The chain employs TRBV11-2 and TRBJ2-7; 9 bases match TRBD1. CDR1 is SGHAT and CDR2 is FQNNGV in the germline V gene. The CDR3 has 15 residues. The V gene end was trimmed by 3 bases and the J gene end by 6 bases; junction bases not matched to a gene: 9. CDR3 DNA sequence: TGTGCCAGCAGCTTCCGACAGGGGGATGTCGGCGAGCAGTACTTC. It is translated as CASSFRQGDVGEQYF.

This clonotype has a count of ten or more. CDR3 in amino acids: CASSSRLSSYNEQFF. The CDR3 bases are TGTGCCAGCAGTTCCAGACTGAGCTCCTACAATGAGCAGTTCTTC. The chain joins TRBV12-3 or TRBV12-4 to TRBJ2-1; no definite D call. V gave up 4 bases and J gave up 0 bases, with 10 bases separating them. CDR3 size: 15 residues.

This clonotype appeared many times. The V call is TRBV12-3 or TRBV12-4, the J call TRBJ1-5; D is possibly TRBD1 (5 bases). The ends were cut back, 6 bases at V and 3 bases at J, with 9 bases in the middle. This CDR3 has 13 residues. CDR3 nucleotides: TGTGCCAGCAGGCAGGGCTTCAATCAGCCCCAGCATTTT. Protein: CASRQGFNQPQHF.

This clonotype was seen a few times. The CDR3 sequence is CASSLGGWGLYNEQFF. The DNA of the CDR3 is TGTGCCAGCAGCTTAGGGGGCTGGGGCCTATACAATGAGCAGTTCTTC. This rearrangement joins TRBV7-2 to TRBJ2-1, with D perhaps matching TRBD1 (5 bases). Germline V lookup: CDR1 SGHTA, CDR2 FQGNSA. V lost 1 base and J lost 4, with 14 bases in between. The CDR3 spans 16 residues.

This clonotype was observed at least ten times. The chain is built from TRBV20-1 and TRBJ2-3, with TRBD2 as a possible D gene (6 bases). Germline CDR1 reads DFQATT; CDR2 reads SNEGSKA (reference sequence). The CDR3 covers 16 residues. V was pared by 3 bases and J by 1 base, with 17 bases between. This CDR3 reads CSASPRGGARTDTQYF. DNA of the CDR3: TGCAGTGCTAGCCCCCGAGGAGGGGCCCGCACAGATACGCAGTATTTT.

About this clonotype: A read error may be the cause here, since a much bigger clone is one base away. The chain uses TRBV3-1 and TRBJ2-7; TRBD2 matches 13 bases. CDR3 length: 16 residues. From germline, CDR1 is LGHDT and CDR2 YNNKEL (reference sequence). Germline trimming cut 1 base from V and 3 bases from J; bases unmatched to any gene: 3. The CDR3 sequence: CASSQGTSGGFYEQYF. The CDR3 DNA sequence: TGTGCCAGCAGCCAAGGGACTAGCGGGGGTTTCTACGAGCAGTACTTC.

This clonotype occurred many times. This chain links TRBV5-1 with TRBJ2-3; 9 positions agree with TRBD1. With 0 bases clipped from V and 4 bases from J, the junction kept 3 bases outside the gene matches. The CDR3 length is 15 residues. CDR1 SGHRS and CDR2 YFSETQ come from the germline V gene. CDR3 loop: CASSLAGQGPDTQYF. CDR3 bases: TGCGCCAGCAGCTTGGCGGGACAGGGCCCAGATACGCAGTATTTT.

This clonotype was picked up a small number of times. This rearrangement joins TRBV11-1 to TRBJ2-1; weak D call: TRBD2 (7 bases). Germline CDR1 and CDR2: SGHAT and FQDESV (reference sequence). V was pared by 5 bases and J by 0 bases, with 29 bases between. The CDR3 is 21 amino acids. CDR3 DNA: TGTGCCAGCAGCGGCACTGCTGAGGGGGGGTATAAGTCGAGCTCCTACAATGAGCAGTTCTTC. It translates to CASSGTAEGGYKSSSYNEQFF.

This clonotype was counted many times. The CDR3 DNA reads as TGTGCCAGCAAAGCTCAACTTACCTCTGGGGCCAACGTCCTGACTTTC. As protein: CASKAQLTSGANVLTF. The chain employs TRBV6-1 and TRBJ2-6, with D unresolved. This CDR3 region has 16 residues. CDR1 MNHNS and CDR2 SASEGT come from the germline V gene. Trimming removed 7 bases at V and 0 bases at J, with 13 bases between.

Many counts were recorded for this clonotype. The chain recombines TRBV11-1 with TRBJ2-2, with D tentatively TRBD1 or TRBD2 (6 bases each). V lost 3 bases to trimming and J lost 6 bases, with 14 bases between them. Germline V CDR1 and CDR2: SGHAT, FQDESV (reference sequence). The CDR3 is 15 residues long. This chain's CDR3 is CASSFDGGAPGELFF. The CDR3 DNA sequence: TGTGCCAGCAGCTTCGACGGGGGCGCCCCCGGGGAGCTGTTTTTT.

In its sample, this clonotype was seen many times. The chain has TRBV7-2 and TRBJ2-3, with D hard to call. Trimming removed 4 bases at V and 5 bases at J, with 16 bases between. Per the germline V gene, CDR1 is SGHTA and CDR2 is FQGNSA. The CDR3 is 15 residues long. CDR3 nucleotides: TGTGCCAGCAGCTCTCCCCTGGAGTATAGAGATACGCAGTATTTT. Amino acids: CASSSPLEYRDTQYF.

The chain couples TRBV12-3 or TRBV12-4 to TRBJ2-5; 12 nucleotides align to TRBD1. This CDR3 has 18 amino acids. Germline trimming cut 3 bases from V and 5 bases from J; bases unmatched to any gene: 13. CDR3 loop: CASSLMEPGQGARETQYF. The CDR3 DNA is TGTGCCAGCAGTTTGATGGAACCGGGACAGGGGGCTCGGGAGACCCAGTACTTC.

This clonotype was detected many times. This sequence joins TRBV3-1 and TRBJ2-7; D gene uncertain. The CDR3 loop spans 15 amino acids. V was trimmed by 0 bases and J by 7 bases, leaving 16 bases between them. Per germline, CDR1 LGHDT and CDR2 YNNKEL (reference sequence). As DNA, the CDR3 is TGTGCCAGCAGCCAAGATTTTATGACCGGGCAGGAGCAGTACTTC. This sequence encodes CASSQDFMTGQEQYF.

This clonotype was counted ten times or more. The V gene is TRBV5-1, the J gene TRBJ2-3; D assignment may be TRBD1 or TRBD2 (5 bases each). V gave up 4 bases and J gave up 6 bases, with 21 bases separating them. Germline CDR1 SGHRS, CDR2 YFSETQ. The length of the CDR3 is 16 residues. CDR3 sequence reads: CASSADRGDGSDTQYF. The CDR3 DNA follows: TGCGCCAGCAGCGCAGACAGAGGGGATGGTTCGGATACGCAGTATTTT.

This clonotype was counted at least ten times. The CDR3 DNA reads TGTGCCAGCAGCGGACAGGGGGCGATTTACAATGAGCAGTTCTTC. Encoded protein: CASSGQGAIYNEQFF. The chain recombines TRBV12-3 or TRBV12-4 with TRBJ2-1; 11 bases are shared with TRBD1. The CDR3 consists of 15 residues. Trimming at V came to 6 bases and at J to 4 bases, leaving 5 bases not matched to a gene.

This clonotype has ten or more counts. The chain combines TRBV20-1 with TRBJ1-1, with a possible D match to TRBD1 (5 bases). Trimming stripped 1 base from V and 3 bases from J, with 12 bases between. CDR3 length: 14 residues. CDR1 and CDR2 (germline): DFQATT, SNEGSKA (reference sequence). The CDR3 DNA follows: TGCAGTGCTAGAGGAACAGGTCCCGACACTGAAGCTTTCTTT. Its protein product is CSARGTGPDTEAFF.

As concerns this clonotype: A much bigger clone sits one base away, suggesting this may be a read error. The rearrangement links TRBV20-1 to TRBJ1-1; no reliable D call. The germline V and J ends were trimmed by 7 bases and 8 bases, with 11 bases remaining between them. The CDR3 totals 10 residues. Germline lookup yields CDR1 DFQATT and CDR2 SNEGSKA (reference sequence). The CDR3 loop is CSVLEQEAFF. In DNA, the CDR3 is TGCAGTGTCCTCGAACAGGAAGCTTTCTTT.

The table lists this clonotype with a few counts. This rearrangement joins TRBV12-3 or TRBV12-4 to TRBJ2-7, with 8 positions matching TRBD1. J was trimmed by 7 bases and V by 6 bases; bases with no gene match: 5. This CDR3 spans 12 amino acids. CDR3 bases: TGTGCCAGCAGCTTTACAGGGGGGGAGCAGTACTTC. Amino acids: CASSFTGGEQYF.

This clonotype has at least ten counts. The chain couples TRBV20-1 to TRBJ2-3; no firm D call. Germline CDR1 and CDR2: DFQATT and SNEGSKA (reference sequence). Between the trimmed V and J ends, which lost 0 bases and 0 bases, there was a span of 10 bases. There are 15 residues in the CDR3. The CDR3 spells CSARDRPASTDTQYF. The CDR3 DNA is TGCAGTGCTAGAGATCGACCGGCTAGCACAGATACGCAGTATTTT.

The table lists this clonotype with many counts. This chain joins TRBV20-1 and TRBJ1-1; D not resolved. Germline CDR1 reads DFQATT; CDR2 reads SNEGSKA (reference sequence). The V gene lost 6 bases and the J gene lost 0 bases, with 14 bases spanning the gap. The CDR3 is made up of 14 amino acids. CDR3 amino acids: CSAFAGSMNTEAFF. CDR3 nucleotide sequence: TGCAGTGCCTTTGCGGGATCCATGAACACTGAAGCTTTCTTT.

This clonotype ranks as medium-sized. The rearrangement links TRBV5-5 to TRBJ1-5, with D uncertain. Deletions cut 0 bases from V and 4 bases from J, with 8 bases between. The CDR3 has 14 residues. Germline values: CDR1 SGHKS, CDR2 YYEKEE (reference sequence). Here the CDR3 DNA reads TGTGCCAGCAGCTTGGAGGCAGAGAATCAGCCCCAGCATTTT. Translated, it gives CASSLEAENQPQHF.

This clonotype has at least ten counts. The chain has TRBV9 and TRBJ2-3; 9 bases agree with TRBD1. After removal of 3 bases from V and 5 bases from J, the junction contained 10 bases not matched to a gene. The CDR3 has 16 amino acids. The germline CDR1 and CDR2 sequences are SGDLS and YYNGEE. This CDR3 reads CASSGPGTGPRDTQYF. The CDR3 DNA is TGTGCCAGCAGCGGACCCGGGACAGGGCCACGAGATACGCAGTATTTT. Based on the CDR3 plus reference TRBV9 and TRBJ2-3, the full variable domain is DSGVTQTPKHLITATGQRVTLRCSPRSGDLSVYWYQQSLDQGLQFLIQYYNGEERAKGNILERFSAQQFPDLHSELNLSSLELGDSALYFCASSGPGTGPRDTQYFGPGTRLTVL.

This clonotype was seen many times. The J gene is TRBJ2-3, the V gene TRBV20-1; 8 positions match TRBD2. This CDR3 spans 14 amino acids. Trimming took 3 bases from V and 9 from J; bases not matched to a gene: 11. Per germline, CDR1 DFQATT and CDR2 SNEGSKA (reference sequence). CDR3 residues: CSASGGADSRTQYF. DNA for the CDR3: TGCAGTGCTAGCGGGGGGGCCGATAGTAGGACGCAGTATTTT.

This clonotype has a count of ten or more. V is TRBV11-2 and J is TRBJ2-2; TRBD1 is a possible D gene (5 bases). Germline CDR1 is SGHAT and CDR2 is FQNNGV. V was shortened by 5 bases and J by 1 base, with 11 bases between the two germline ends. The CDR3 covers 15 residues. The CDR3 reads CASSTGRKNTGELFF. The CDR3 nucleotides read TGTGCCAGCAGCACAGGACGGAAGAACACCGGGGAGCTGTTTTTT.

This clonotype was counted a few times. J is TRBJ1-1 and V is TRBV29-1; no reliable D call. V lost 3 bases to trimming and J lost 11 bases, with 16 bases between them. The CDR3 covers 12 residues. CDR1 is SQVTM and CDR2 is ANQGSEA in the germline V gene. The CDR3 DNA reads as TGCAGCGTTGACAAGAGGACCAACGGTGCTTTCTTT. This encodes CSVDKRTNGAFF.

This clonotype was detected a few times. This chain connects TRBV3-1 to TRBJ2-1; tentatively, D is TRBD2 (6 bases). There are 16 residues in the CDR3. The germline V gene encodes CDR1 LGHDT and CDR2 YNNKEL (reference sequence). V shed 0 bases and J shed 7 bases, with 16 bases lying between them. CDR3 region: CASSQDRTKTGNEQFF. The CDR3 DNA sequence: TGTGCCAGCAGCCAAGATAGGACTAAGACGGGTAATGAGCAGTTCTTC.